One sample yielded the 11 T cell receptor beta chains listed below, sequenced in a study of cytomegalovirus exposure and HLA in healthy donors. The PCR made use of 60 Vbeta and 13 Jbeta primers. Method: immunoSEQ multiplex PCR; TCRdb's copy keeps in-frame clones and lacks some. The table lists around 250,000 clones, about 90% of them singletons. Sequencing was done on a sample of PBMCs. The source is a girl aged 2 to 9 in good health and CMV-seronegative.

V and J are TRBV7-2 and TRBJ2-5; TRBD1 might be the D (6 bases). V was clipped by 5 bases and J by 1 base, with 11 bases between them. Germline-derived CDR1 and CDR2 are SGHTA and FQGNSA. This CDR3 has 14 residues. The CDR3 sequence: CASSTRQAQETQYF. The CDR3 coding sequence is TGTGCCAGCAGCACTCGACAGGCCCAAGAGACCCAGTACTTC.

This chain uses TRBV19 with TRBJ2-1; D may be TRBD2 (5 bases). V was shortened by 8 bases and J by 7 bases, with 18 bases between the two germline ends. Germline CDR1 LNHDA, CDR2 SQIVND (reference sequence). The CDR3 has 14 amino acids. The CDR3 nucleotides read TGTGCCAGTGCGCCCCTGGAGCGGATAAATGAGCAGTTCTTC. It codes for CASAPLERINEQFF.

This rearrangement joins TRBV7-2 to TRBJ2-3, with D uncertain. Trimming took off 4 bases at V and 4 bases at J, with 9 bases between the two ends. The CDR3 spans 13 residues. CDR1 is SGHTA, CDR2 FQGNSA, per germline. CDR3 in amino acids: CASSSLVPDTQYF. In DNA, the CDR3 is TGTGCCAGCAGCTCCCTAGTGCCAGATACGCAGTATTTT.

CDR3: CASSQEGVAANEQFF. The CDR3 nucleotides are TGCGCCAGCAGCCAAGAGGGCGTAGCGGCCAATGAGCAGTTCTTC. V is TRBV4-1 and J is TRBJ2-1; a weak D match, TRBD2 (6 bases). Germline CDR1 MGHRA, CDR2 YSYEKL. The CDR3 spans 15 residues. V lost 0 bases to trimming and J lost 6 bases, with 12 bases between them.

The chain combines TRBV5-1 with TRBJ1-4, with TRBD1 identical over 12 bases. J gave up 12 bases and V 4 bases, and 7 bases lay outside the gene matches. CDR3 length equals 14 residues. Germline loops: CDR1 SGHRS, CDR2 YFSETQ. This CDR3 reads CASSRDRGLPELFF. CDR3 nucleotide sequence: TGCGCCAGCAGCAGGGACAGGGGGCTCCCCGAACTGTTTTTT. Together with reference TRBV5-1 and TRBJ1-4, the CDR3 gives the full variable domain: KAGVTQTPRYLIKTRGQQVTLSCSPISGHRSVSWYQQTPGQGLQFLFEYFSETQRNKGNFPGRFSGRQFSNSRSEMNVSTLELGDSALYLCASSRDRGLPELFFGSGTQLSVL.

This clone came up once. The V call is TRBV19, the J call TRBJ1-4; tentative D call: TRBD1 (6 bases). V dropped 6 bases and J dropped 3 bases, with 11 bases sitting between them. CDR3 length equals 14 residues. Looked up from germline, CDR1 is LNHDA and CDR2 is SQIVND (reference sequence). In nucleotides, the CDR3 is TGTGCCAGTAGCGTACAGGGTCCTAATGAAAAACTGTTTTTT. This sequence encodes CASSVQGPNEKLFF.

This sequence joins TRBV27 and TRBJ2-7; possibly TRBD2 for D (7 bases). V was pared by 3 bases and J by 6 bases, with 18 bases between. The CDR3 runs to 15 residues. Germline V lookup: CDR1 MNHEY, CDR2 SMNVEV (reference sequence). The CDR3 loop is CASSLRRGAPLEQYF. In DNA, the CDR3 is TGTGCCAGCAGTTTGCGTCGGGGGGCCCCCCTCGAGCAGTACTTC.

The count of this clone is one. J is TRBJ2-1 and V is TRBV29-1, with D possibly being TRBD2 (6 bases). The ends were cut back, 6 bases at V and 8 bases at J, with 14 bases in the middle. Germline loops: CDR1 SQVTM, CDR2 ANQGSEA. This CDR3 comprises 12 residues. The CDR3 DNA reads TGCAGCGTGTGTCCGGGAGACGATGAGCAGTTCTTC. Its protein is CSVCPGDDEQFF.

The V call is TRBV6-5, the J call TRBJ1-2, with D possibly TRBD1 on 6 matching bases. Germline values: CDR1 MNHEY, CDR2 SVGAGI. The CDR3 spans 15 residues. V lost 6 bases and J 0 bases, leaving 14 bases between the germline ends. CDR3: CASSQDRNANYGYTF. CDR3 bases: TGTGCCAGCAGCCAGGACAGAAATGCTAACTATGGCTACACCTTC.

The rearrangement joins TRBV9 to TRBJ2-1, with D possibly being TRBD1 (5 bases). Per the germline V gene, CDR1 is SGDLS and CDR2 is YYNGEE. The CDR3 contains 15 residues. The V and J ends lost 0 bases and 6 bases respectively, with 13 bases between them. CDR3 protein: CASSVDARVSNEQFF. In nucleotides, the CDR3 is TGTGCCAGCAGCGTAGACGCCAGGGTATCCAATGAGCAGTTCTTC.

The chain couples TRBV6-5 to TRBJ1-1; D not certain. The ends were cut back, 2 bases at V and 6 bases at J, with 10 bases in the middle. CDR1 is MNHEY and CDR2 is SVGAGI in the germline V gene. The CDR3 loop spans 13 amino acids. In DNA, the CDR3 is TGTGCCAGCAGTTACCCCAGCGGGGCTGAAGCTTTCTTT. It codes for CASSYPSGAEAFF.